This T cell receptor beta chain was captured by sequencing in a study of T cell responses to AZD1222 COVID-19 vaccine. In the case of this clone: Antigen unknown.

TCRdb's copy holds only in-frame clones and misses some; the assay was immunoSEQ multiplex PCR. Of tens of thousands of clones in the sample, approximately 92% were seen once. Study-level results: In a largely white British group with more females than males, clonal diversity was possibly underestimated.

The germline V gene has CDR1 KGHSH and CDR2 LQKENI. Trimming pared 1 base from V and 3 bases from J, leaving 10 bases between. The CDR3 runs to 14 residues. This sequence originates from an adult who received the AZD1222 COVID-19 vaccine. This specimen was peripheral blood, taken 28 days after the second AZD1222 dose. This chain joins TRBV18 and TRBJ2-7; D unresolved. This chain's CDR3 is CASSPRHLNYEQYV. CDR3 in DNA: TGTGCCAGCTCACCACGACACCTAAACTACGAGCAGTACGTC.